This passage covers 18 T cell receptor beta chains from one sample sequenced in a study of blood T cell repertoires in COVID-19. Libraries were prepared by immunoSEQ multiplex PCR; TCRdb keeps only in-frame clonotypes and omits some of them. The table includes fewer than 350,000 clones, 80% to 90% detected once. Sequenced material: peripheral blood. The receptors shown here come from a woman in her twenties or thirties with COVID-19, enrolled during active disease.

The rearrangement joins TRBV5-5 to TRBJ2-5; 11 bases map to TRBD1. V dropped 4 bases and J dropped 5; count of bases not matched to a gene: 4. Germline assignment: CDR1 SGHKS and CDR2 YYEKEE (reference sequence). CDR3 length: 14 amino acids. The CDR3 loop is CASSRTGGEETQYF. CDR3 bases: TGTGCCAGCAGCAGGACAGGGGGCGAGGAGACCCAGTACTTC.

The CDR3 DNA reads TGTGCCAGCAGCTTAGGAGGCCTCCAGGGCTATGGCTACACCTTC. Encoded protein: CASSLGGLQGYGYTF. The genes are TRBV7-9 and TRBJ1-2; the D gene is possibly TRBD1 (5 bases). Trimming removed 1 base from V and 4 bases from J, with 13 bases in between. The CDR3 consists of 15 residues. The germline V gene encodes CDR1 SEHNR and CDR2 FQNEAQ (reference sequence).

The chain is built from TRBV6-5 and TRBJ1-5, with TRBD1 matching 8 bases. The junction had 9 bases not matched to a gene; V was cut back by 8 bases and J by 15 bases. The length of the CDR3 is 11 residues. CDR1 is MNHEY, CDR2 SVGAGI, per germline. In DNA form, the CDR3 reads TGTGCCAGCTACGCACAGGGGGTACGGCATTTT. It specifies CASYAQGVRHF.

The gene calls are TRBV10-3 and TRBJ2-7, with D tentatively TRBD1 (6 bases). With 4 bases removed from V and 6 bases from J, the gap between germline ends came to 19 bases. Germline V CDR1 and CDR2: ENHRY, SYGVKD. The CDR3 contains 15 residues. CDR3 residues: CAISGTGQKVSEQYF. CDR3 DNA sequence: TGTGCCATCAGTGGTACTGGACAGAAAGTAAGCGAGCAGTACTTC.

The V call is TRBV5-1, the J call TRBJ2-3; weak D call: TRBD2 (6 bases). V dropped 0 bases and J dropped 2 bases, with 10 bases sitting between them. From germline, CDR1 is SGHRS and CDR2 YFSETQ. The CDR3 consists of 15 residues. This CDR3 is CASSLAGSTTDTQYF. CDR3 nucleotides: TGCGCCAGCAGCTTGGCCGGGAGTACCACAGATACGCAGTATTTT.

V gene TRBV5-5 combines with J gene TRBJ1-1; D ambiguous. Germline loops: CDR1 SGHKS, CDR2 YYEKEE (reference sequence). V was shortened by 0 bases and J by 5 bases, with 8 bases between the two germline ends. The CDR3 length is 13 residues. As DNA, the CDR3 is TGTGCCAGCAGCTTGGCCGGTCCGACTGAAGCTTTCTTT. Its protein product is CASSLAGPTEAFF.

The gene calls are TRBV5-1 and TRBJ2-4, with D perhaps TRBD2 (6 bases). The ends were cut back, 0 bases at V and 0 bases at J, with 10 bases in the middle. The CDR3 length is 16 residues. Per the germline V gene, CDR1 is SGHRS and CDR2 is YFSETQ. CDR3 residues: CASSLDVGGAKNIQYF. The CDR3 bases are TGCGCCAGCAGCTTGGATGTGGGGGGAGCCAAAAACATTCAGTACTTC.

This clone was observed a few times. This chain uses TRBV2 with TRBJ2-2, with TRBD2 identical over 8 bases. Germline assignment: CDR1 SNHLY and CDR2 FYNNEI. V gave up 8 bases and J gave up 0 bases; unmatched junction bases: 5. The CDR3 is 15 amino acids. CDR3 protein: CASLREGANTGELFF. The CDR3 bases are TGTGCCAGCCTTCGGGAGGGGGCGAACACCGGGGAGCTGTTTTTT. Supplemented by reference TRBV2 and TRBJ2-2, the full variable domain reads EPEVTQTPSHQVTQMGQEVILRCVPISNHLYFYWYRQILGQKVEFLVSFYNNEISEKSEIFDDQFSVERPDGSNFTLKIRSTKLEDSAMYFCASLREGANTGELFFGEGSRLTVL.

This sequence joins TRBV27 and TRBJ1-6; D ambiguous. Trimming took off 3 bases at V and 8 bases at J, with 17 bases between the two ends. Germline CDR1 reads MNHEY; CDR2 reads SMNVEV (reference sequence). CDR3 length: 16 amino acids. DNA of the CDR3: TGTGCCAGCAGTTTGCATTGGGCCGAGTATTATTCACCCCTCCACTTT. It yields the protein CASSLHWAEYYSPLHF.

The rearrangement links TRBV5-1 to TRBJ2-5, with a tentative D call TRBD1 (5 bases). The V end lost 4 bases, the J end lost 0 bases, and 13 bases lay between the germline ends. Germline values: CDR1 SGHRS, CDR2 YFSETQ. This CDR3 comprises 15 residues. The CDR3 region has the DNA TGCGCCAGCAGCACCCAAGGACATAACCAAGAGACCCAGTACTTC. Amino acids: CASSTQGHNQETQYF. Filled out from reference TRBV5-1 and TRBJ2-5, the complete variable domain reads KAGVTQTPRYLIKTRGQQVTLSCSPISGHRSVSWYQQTPGQGLQFLFEYFSETQRNKGNFPGRFSGRQFSNSRSEMNVSTLELGDSALYLCASSTQGHNQETQYFGPGTRLLVL.

The rearrangement links TRBV27 to TRBJ2-7; a weak D match, TRBD1 (6 bases). This CDR3 comprises 13 residues. Trimming cost V 6 bases and J 3 bases, with 12 bases left between them. Germline V gives CDR1 MNHEY, CDR2 SMNVEV (reference sequence). In DNA, the CDR3 is TGTGCCAGCAGGGAGACAGGCCACTACGAGCAGTACTTC. It yields the protein CASRETGHYEQYF.

The rearrangement links TRBV2 to TRBJ1-1, with 9 bases aligning to TRBD1. The CDR3 is 14 amino acids. CDR1 and CDR2 from the germline V gene are SNHLY and FYNNEI. V trimming: 4 bases; J trimming: 10 bases; junction bases outside the gene matches: 10. The chain's CDR3 is CASSVTGQGMRAFF. CDR3 nucleotide sequence: TGTGCCAGCAGTGTAACCGGACAGGGGATGAGAGCTTTCTTT.

The chain is built from TRBV5-5 and TRBJ2-7; no definite D call. This CDR3 region has 11 residues. Deletions cut 4 bases from V and 3 bases from J, with 5 bases between. CDR1 is SGHKS and CDR2 is YYEKEE in the germline V gene (reference sequence). The CDR3 nucleotides read TGTGCCAGCAGCCACTACTACGAGCAGTACTTC. This encodes CASSHYYEQYF.

This clone was counted between two and nine times. The chain is built from TRBV5-1 and TRBJ2-7; tentative D call: TRBD2 (5 bases). This CDR3 region has 13 residues. Germline-derived CDR1 and CDR2 are SGHRS and YFSETQ. Trimming removed 1 base at V and 3 bases at J, with 8 bases between. This chain's CDR3 is CASSLMGSYEQYF. The CDR3 nucleotides read TGCGCCAGCAGCTTGATGGGGAGCTACGAGCAGTACTTC.

This clone was found once. The V and J genes are TRBV5-5 and TRBJ1-5; D unclear. This CDR3 region has 15 residues. The germline CDR1 and CDR2 sequences are SGHKS and YYEKEE (reference sequence). V was pared by 3 bases and J by 4 bases, with 14 bases between. CDR3 nucleotide sequence: TGTGCCAGCAGCTCCACTGGAGCCCGGAATCAGCCCCAGCATTTT. Its translation: CASSSTGARNQPQHF. The full variable domain, in which reference TRBV5-5 and TRBJ1-5 provide the parts outside the CDR3, is DAGVTQSPTHLIKTRGQQVTLRCSPISGHKSVSWYQQVLGQGPQFIFQYYEKEERGRGNFPDRFSARQFPNYSSELNVNALLLGDSALYLCASSSTGARNQPQHFGDGTRLSIL.

The genes are TRBV19 and TRBJ1-1, with 7 nucleotides matching TRBD1. The CDR3 is 17 residues long. The germline V gene encodes CDR1 LNHDA and CDR2 SQIVND (reference sequence). Trimming took 1 base from V and 11 from J; bases not matched to a gene: 19. The CDR3 spells CASSIGGGTALTGKAFF. The DNA for the CDR3 is TGTGCCAGTAGTATAGGAGGGGGGACAGCCCTGACAGGGAAGGCTTTCTTT.

The CDR3 loop reads CASSMDRAGNTIYF. The DNA of the CDR3 is TGTGCCAGCAGCATGGACAGGGCAGGAAACACCATATATTTT. The chain combines TRBV7-9 with TRBJ1-3; 8 bases line up with TRBD1. Trimming removed 5 bases from V and 4 bases from J; junction bases left unmatched: 4. Germline CDR1 SEHNR, CDR2 FQNEAQ (reference sequence). The CDR3 runs to 14 residues.

This clone was detected only a few times. This chain connects TRBV9 to TRBJ2-3; 8 positions match TRBD1. The CDR3 length is 14 residues. Germline V gives CDR1 SGDLS, CDR2 YYNGEE. V gave up 6 bases and J gave up 0 bases; unmatched junction bases: 3. The CDR3 region is CASNRGVSTDTQYF. The CDR3 bases are TGTGCCAGCAACAGGGGGGTAAGCACAGATACGCAGTATTTT.